A selection of T cell receptor beta chains follows, all from one sample in a study of T cell repertoires in cytomegalovirus infection. TCRdb re-called the reads through MiXCR, storing one row per CDR3 protein. The table records under 350,000 distinct CDR3 sequences, about 9.2% of them present only once. Sequenced material: PBMCs. The receptors derive from a human donor in good health (CMV status not recorded). Some clones in this sample may be carry-over from other donors' samples. The CDR3 runs from the conserved cysteine through the conserved F or W. The D gene is left open where the match is weak. Size tells how often a clone was seen (once, few, many) or the class of an expanded clone, and some rows leave it out.

many	TRBV6-2/TRBV6-3	TRBD2	TRBJ2-5	TGTGCCAGCAGTTACAGCCGACAAGCGGGGGTACAAGAGACCCAGTACTTC	CASSYSRQAGVQETQYF
many	TRBV29-1	TRBD2	TRBJ2-2	TGCAGCGTTCCAGCGGGGGGGCTGGACACCGGGGAGCTGTTTTTT	CSVPAGGLDTGELFF
few	TRBV2	.	TRBJ2-1	TGTGCCAGCGAGGAACCAGGGAGCTCCTACAATGAGCAGTTCTTC	CASEEPGSSYNEQFF
many	TRBV6-6	.	TRBJ1-5	TGTGCCAGCAGTTGGACACCCGAAAGAAGCAATCAGCCCCAGCATTTT	CASSWTPERSNQPQHF
many	TRBV27	.	TRBJ2-7	TGTGCCAGCAGCTTTACGACTCGTCCGGAAGAGCAGTACTTC	CASSFTTRPEEQYF
many	TRBV12-3/TRBV12-4	.	TRBJ1-1	TGTGCCAGCAGTAGACGGGGTCATGCGGGCACTGAAGCTTTCTTT	CASSRRGHAGTEAFF
many	TRBV7-2	.	TRBJ2-2	TGTGCCAGCAGCTTACAGGGGAACGAGCTGTTTTTT	CASSLQGNELFF
many	TRBV7-2	TRBD1	TRBJ1-2	TGTGCCAGCAGCTTCCAGGCGGGACAGGGGGCGGGTGGCTACACCTTC	CASSFQAGQGAGGYTF
many	TRBV6-1	TRBD2	TRBJ2-7	TGTGCCAGCAGCCGACGGGGGGGGCGGTACGAGCAGTACTTC	CASSRRGGRYEQYF
.	TRBV28	.	TRBJ2-2	TGTGCCAGTCTCAGAACGAACACCGGGGAGCTGTTTTTT	CASLRTNTGELFF
many	TRBV28	.	TRBJ2-1	TGTGCCAGCAGTTTTGTGTTTACGGGGACACTAGCCTCTAGCTCCTACAATGAGCAGTTCTTC	CASSFVFTGTLASSSYNEQFF
many	TRBV28	.	TRBJ2-5	TGTGCCAGCAGTTTTGTCTCGGGCCAAGAGACCCAGTACTTC	CASSFVSGQETQYF
many	TRBV7-2	.	TRBJ2-3	TGTGCCAGCAGCTTGGATGGCGGTGGCACAGATACGCAGTATTTT	CASSLDGGGTDTQYF
.	TRBV4-2	.	TRBJ2-7	TGTGCCAGCAGCCCGGAGCCAGCCTACGAGCAGTACTTC	CASSPEPAYEQYF
many	TRBV7-6	TRBD1	TRBJ2-3	TGTGCCAGCTCCCGACAGGGAAAAGATACGCAGTATTTT	CASSRQGKDTQYF
many	TRBV7-2	TRBD2	TRBJ2-1	TGTGCCAGCAGCCAGCAAACCGGGACTAGCGGGAACAATGAGCAGTTCTTC	CASSQQTGTSGNNEQFF
.	TRBV19	.	TRBJ1-2	TGTGCCAGTAGGACGACAGTAGGCTATGGCTACACCTTC	CASRTTVGYGYTF
many	TRBV10-3	TRBD1	TRBJ1-5	TGTGCCATCAGCGGGACAGACAAGGAGCCCCAGCATTTT	CAISGTDKEPQHF
many	TRBV25-1	.	TRBJ2-1	TGTGCCAGCAAAGAGCTCAATGAGCAGTTCTTC	CASKELNEQFF
many	TRBV28	TRBD1	TRBJ2-7	TGTGCCAGCAGTTCTTCAGGACAGGGCTCCTACGAGCAGTACTTC	CASSSSGQGSYEQYF
.	TRBV3-1	.	TRBJ1-2	TGTGCCACCAGCCAAGAAGGACTCCGGGGCTACACCTTC	CATSQEGLRGYTF
many	TRBV28	TRBD1	TRBJ2-2	TGTGCCAGCAGCCTCACTCGGACAGGGCTCCACGGGGAGCTGTTTTTT	CASSLTRTGLHGELFF
many	TRBV7-8	TRBD2	TRBJ2-3	TGTGCCAGCAGCCCACCGGGACTACGCACAGATACGCAGTATTTT	CASSPPGLRTDTQYF
many	TRBV7-2	TRBD1	TRBJ1-2	TGTGCCAGCAGCTTCCCGGACAGGGACGGCTACACCTTC	CASSFPDRDGYTF
.	TRBV20-1	TRBD1	TRBJ2-5	TGCAGTGCTGGGACAGGCGGGAAGCAAGAGACCCAGTACTTC	CSAGTGGKQETQYF
.	TRBV20-1	.	TRBJ2-3	TGCAGTACTCGCCAGGGCACAGATACGCAGTATTTT	CSTRQGTDTQYF
many	TRBV4-1	.	TRBJ2-2	TGCGCCAGCAGCCAAGTCCCCGGGGAGCTGTTTTTT	CASSQVPGELFF
many	TRBV7-9	TRBD1	TRBJ1-1	TGTGCCAGCAGCTTAGAAAACAGGGGACCTGAAGCTTTCTTT	CASSLENRGPEAFF
many	TRBV7-9	.	TRBJ1-5	TGTGCCAGCAGTTCACTCGTCGGGGACTATAGCAATCAGCCCCAGCATTTT	CASSSLVGDYSNQPQHF
many	TRBV20-1	TRBD2	TRBJ2-1	TGCAGTGCTAGCCGTTTCGGGGGGGCCTACAATGAGCAGTTCTTC	CSASRFGGAYNEQFF